Listed here are 18 T cell receptor beta chains from one sample, sequenced in a study of OX40 agonist ivuxolimab in advanced cancers. To prepare the library, the immunoSEQ multiplex PCR assay was applied. In TCRdb, the immuneACCESS table is reduced to in-frame sequences with V and J assigned. These tables do not hold every clone; where another copy was compared, an unresolved V gene accounts for under half, and the others remain unexplained. The sample yields some 74,000 clones; more than 70% were counted once. Clones ranked in the top ten supply around 6.9% of the sample. Sequenced material: CD4+ or CD8+ T cells sorted from blood, taken in a trial of the OX40 agonist ivuxolimab. The receptors stem from an adult with an advanced solid tumor such as melanoma, head and neck, liver or kidney cancer.

The V call is TRBV2, the J call TRBJ2-1; 8 bases are shared with TRBD2. This CDR3 has 13 amino acids. The germline V gene encodes CDR1 SNHLY and CDR2 FYNNEI. Losses at the gene ends were 6 bases for V and 4 bases for J; bases not matched to a gene: 2. The chain's CDR3 is CASSGRGYNEQFF. The DNA of the CDR3 is TGTGCCAGCAGCGGGAGGGGATACAATGAGCAGTTCTTC.

The chain is built from TRBV10-3 and TRBJ2-7; D remains unclear. Germline V gene lookup returns CDR1 ENHRY and CDR2 SYGVKD. Trimming left V 3 bases short and J 12 bases short, with 9 bases between. The CDR3 loop spans 10 amino acids. This CDR3 is CAISDPGLYF. In nucleotides, the CDR3 is TGTGCCATCAGTGATCCGGGTTTGTACTTC.

Here the CDR3 reads CASSSAPRYAEAFF. CDR3 sequence (DNA): TGTGCCAGCAGTTCCGCTCCTCGCTACGCTGAAGCTTTCTTT. The J gene is TRBJ1-1, the V gene TRBV6-5, with D unresolved. Trimming cost V 4 bases and J 6 bases, with 15 bases left between them. The CDR3 totals 14 residues. The germline V gene encodes CDR1 MNHEY and CDR2 SVGAGI.

The V gene is TRBV30, the J gene TRBJ2-5; the D call may be TRBD1 or TRBD2 (6 bases each). The CDR3 is made up of 13 amino acids. CDR1 and CDR2 (germline): GTSNPN, SVGIG (reference sequence). The V end was cut by 0 bases, the J end by 5 bases, with 10 bases between. CDR3 bases: TGTGCCTGGAGTGTAGGGGGGCGGGAGACCCAGTACTTC. Translated, it gives CAWSVGGRETQYF. The full variable domain, rest sourced from reference TRBV30 and TRBJ2-5, is SQTIHQWPATLVQPVGSPLSLECTVEGTSNPNLYWYRQAAGRGLQLLFYSVGIGQISSEVPQNLSASRPQDRQFILSSKKLLLSDSGFYLCAWSVGGRETQYFGPGTRLLVL.

This clone was observed a single time. The genes are TRBV7-2 and TRBJ1-5, with 10 bases identical to TRBD1. Germline CDR1 and CDR2: SGHTA and FQGNSA. The V segment lost 3 bases and the J segment 2 bases; nucleotides outside the gene matches: 1. The CDR3 spans 15 residues. The CDR3 nucleotides read TGTGCCAGCAGCTTCGGGACAGGGGGCAATCAGCCCCAGCATTTT. This translates into CASSFGTGGNQPQHF. Filled out from reference TRBV7-2 and TRBJ1-5, the complete variable domain reads GAGVSQSPSNKVTEKGKDVELRCDPISGHTALYWYRQSLGQGLEFLIYFQGNSAPDKSGLPSDRFSAERTGGSVSTLTIQRTQQEDSAVYLCASSFGTGGNQPQHFGDGTRLSIL.

The chain combines TRBV5-4 with TRBJ1-1, with D possibly matching TRBD1 (6 bases). CDR1 is SGHNT and CDR2 is YYREEE in the germline V gene (reference sequence). V was shortened by 5 bases and J by 0 bases, with 14 bases between the two germline ends. The CDR3 length is 15 residues. CDR3 DNA sequence: TGTGCCAGCAGGCAAAGGGGACACATGAACACTGAAGCTTTCTTT. Protein sequence: CASRQRGHMNTEAFF.

The chain is built from TRBV6-5 and TRBJ1-2; D not resolved. V gave up 7 bases and J gave up 0 bases, with 15 bases separating them. CDR1 is MNHEY and CDR2 is SVGAGI in the germline V gene. The CDR3 is 15 amino acids. CDR3 in amino acids: CASTPDRGTNYGYTF. CDR3 coding DNA: TGTGCCAGCACCCCAGACCGAGGCACTAACTATGGCTACACCTTC.

The chain has TRBV13 and TRBJ1-1; possibly TRBD1 for D (5 bases). V lost 3 bases, J lost 8 bases, and 13 bases lay in between. The CDR3 is 13 residues long. Germline V gene lookup returns CDR1 PRHDT and CDR2 FYEKMQ (reference sequence). CDR3 DNA: TGTGCCAGCAGCTTCCGGGACCGTCTGGAAGCTTTCTTT. Amino acid sequence: CASSFRDRLEAFF.

The chain links TRBV7-9 to TRBJ1-2, with TRBD1 as a possible D gene (5 bases). Trimming removed 1 base from V and 4 bases from J, with 13 bases in between. This CDR3 is 15 amino acids long. Germline loops: CDR1 SEHNR, CDR2 FQNEAQ (reference sequence). CDR3 in amino acids: CASSLVGDLSYGYTF. CDR3 in DNA: TGTGCCAGCAGCTTAGTAGGGGATCTATCCTATGGCTACACCTTC.

This clone has a single count. The genes are TRBV11-3 and TRBJ1-1; D uncertain. The CDR3 contains 14 residues. CDR1 SGHNT and CDR2 YENEEA come from the germline V gene. The V end lost 5 bases, the J end lost 2 bases, and 12 bases lay between the germline ends. The CDR3 loop reads CASSPPARNTEAFF. The CDR3 coding sequence is TGTGCCAGCAGCCCCCCCGCGAGAAACACTGAAGCTTTCTTT.

V is TRBV2 and J is TRBJ2-1; TRBD1 matches at 12 bases. The V and J ends lost 7 bases and 7 bases, in that order; junction bases with no gene match: 5. CDR3 length: 14 residues. From germline, CDR1 is SNHLY and CDR2 FYNNEI. The CDR3 reads CASKGQGAGNEQFF. The CDR3 DNA reads TGTGCCAGCAAGGGACAGGGGGCGGGTAATGAGCAGTTCTTC.

In DNA, the CDR3 is TGTGCCAGTAGTATAGTCACCGGGACAGGGGACAATCAGCCCCAGCATTTT. Protein sequence: CASSIVTGTGDNQPQHF. The genes are TRBV19 and TRBJ1-5, with 10 bases aligning to TRBD1. The V and J ends lost 1 base and 3 bases, in that order; junction bases with no gene match: 6. CDR1 LNHDA and CDR2 SQIVND come from the germline V gene (reference sequence). This CDR3 spans 17 amino acids.

This clone occurred a few times. V gene TRBV7-9 combines with J gene TRBJ2-1, with unresolved D. Trimming shortened V by 1 base and J by 7 bases, and 5 bases separated the two germline ends. Germline lookup yields CDR1 SEHNR and CDR2 FQNEAQ (reference sequence). The CDR3 sequence is 12 residues long. In nucleotides, the CDR3 is TGTGCCAGCAGCTTAGGTTGGAATGAGCAGTTCTTC. Its translation is CASSLGWNEQFF.

The rearrangement uses TRBV18 and TRBJ2-3; D unresolved. CDR1 is KGHSH and CDR2 is LQKENI in the germline V gene. CDR3 length equals 14 residues. Between the trimmed V and J ends, which lost 6 bases and 5 bases, there was a span of 15 bases. The CDR3 nucleotides are TGTGCCAGCTCCCTGGCCCTAGAAGGAGATACGCAGTATTTT. Residues: CASSLALEGDTQYF.

This rearrangement joins TRBV19 to TRBJ2-7, with 8 positions matching TRBD2. CDR1 is LNHDA and CDR2 is SQIVND in the germline V gene (reference sequence). CDR3 length equals 15 residues. Trimming at V came to 3 bases and at J to 4 bases, leaving 8 bases not matched to a gene. CDR3 DNA: TGTGCCAGTAGTATCAGCGGGGGAGGGGGTTACGAGCAGTACTTC. Amino acid sequence: CASSISGGGGYEQYF.

This clone has more than one count but fewer than ten. The chain is built from TRBV6-1 and TRBJ1-1; 8 nucleotides line up with TRBD1. Trimming took 10 bases from V and 4 from J; bases not matched to a gene: 8. This CDR3 region has 13 residues. Looked up from germline, CDR1 is MNHNS and CDR2 is SASEGT. For the CDR3, the DNA is TGTGCCATCTTAGACAGGGGAGGCACTGAAGCTTTCTTT. It encodes CAILDRGGTEAFF.

V and J are TRBV4-2 and TRBJ2-3; tentative D call: TRBD2 (8 bases). Between the trimmed V and J ends, which lost 1 base and 1 base, there was a span of 15 bases. Per germline, CDR1 LGHNA and CDR2 YNFKEQ. The CDR3 is 17 amino acids. CDR3: CASSQVVSGTGTDTQYF. As DNA, the CDR3 is TGTGCCAGCAGCCAAGTTGTTAGCGGGACAGGCACAGATACGCAGTATTTT.

This rearrangement joins TRBV7-2 to TRBJ2-1; D is uncertain. CDR1 is SGHTA, CDR2 FQGNSA, per germline. The V gene lost 8 bases and the J gene lost 7 bases, with 9 bases spanning the gap. The CDR3 length is 11 residues. CDR3 nucleotide sequence: TGTGCCAGCTCTTACAGAAATGAGCAGTTCTTC. It encodes CASSYRNEQFF. The full variable domain, in which reference TRBV7-2 and TRBJ2-1 provide the parts outside the CDR3, is GAGVSQSPSNKVTEKGKDVELRCDPISGHTALYWYRQSLGQGLEFLIYFQGNSAPDKSGLPSDRFSAERTGGSVSTLTIQRTQQEDSAVYLCASSYRNEQFFGPGTRLTVL.